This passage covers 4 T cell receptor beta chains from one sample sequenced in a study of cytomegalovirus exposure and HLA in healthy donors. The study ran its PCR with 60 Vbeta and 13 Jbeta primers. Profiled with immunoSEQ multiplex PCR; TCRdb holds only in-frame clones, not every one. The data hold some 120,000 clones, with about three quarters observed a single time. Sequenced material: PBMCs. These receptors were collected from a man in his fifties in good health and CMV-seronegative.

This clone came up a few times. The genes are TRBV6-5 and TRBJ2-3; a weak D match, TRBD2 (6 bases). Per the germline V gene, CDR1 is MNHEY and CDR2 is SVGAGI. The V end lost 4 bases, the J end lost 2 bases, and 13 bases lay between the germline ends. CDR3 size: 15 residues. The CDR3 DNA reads TGTGCCAGCAGTTCCTTGACTAGACACACAGATACGCAGTATTTT. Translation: CASSSLTRHTDTQYF.

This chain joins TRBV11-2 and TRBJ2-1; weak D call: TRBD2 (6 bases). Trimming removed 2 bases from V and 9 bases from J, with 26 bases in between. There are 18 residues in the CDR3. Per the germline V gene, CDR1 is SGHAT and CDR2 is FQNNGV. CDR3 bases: TGTGCCAGCAGCTTACGATTGGGGCGGGGTCCCGTTTCTGGTGAGCAGTTCTTC. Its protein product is CASSLRLGRGPVSGEQFF. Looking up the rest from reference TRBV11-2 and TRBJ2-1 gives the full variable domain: EAGVAQSPRYKIIEKRQSVAFWCNPISGHATLYWYQQILGQGPKLLIQFQNNGVVDDSQLPKDRFSAERLKGVDSTLKIQPAKLEDSAVYLCASSLRLGRGPVSGEQFFGPGTRLTVL.

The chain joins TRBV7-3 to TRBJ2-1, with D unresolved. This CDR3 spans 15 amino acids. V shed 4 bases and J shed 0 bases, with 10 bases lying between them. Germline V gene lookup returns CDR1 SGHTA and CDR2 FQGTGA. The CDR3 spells CASSSLASSYNEQFF. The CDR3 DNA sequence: TGTGCCAGCAGCTCCTTAGCCAGCTCCTACAATGAGCAGTTCTTC. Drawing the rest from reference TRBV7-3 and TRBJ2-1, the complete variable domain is GAGVSQTPSNKVTEKGKYVELRCDPISGHTALYWYRQSLGQGPEFLIYFQGTGAADDSGLPNDRFFAVRPEGSVSTLKIQRTERGDSAVYLCASSSLASSYNEQFFGPGTRLTVL.

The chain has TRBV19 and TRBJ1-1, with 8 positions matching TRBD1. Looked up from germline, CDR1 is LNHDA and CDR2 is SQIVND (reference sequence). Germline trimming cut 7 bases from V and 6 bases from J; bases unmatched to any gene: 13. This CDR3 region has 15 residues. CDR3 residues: CASIGQGAFYAEAFF. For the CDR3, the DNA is TGTGCCAGTATTGGCCAGGGGGCGTTTTATGCTGAAGCTTTCTTT.